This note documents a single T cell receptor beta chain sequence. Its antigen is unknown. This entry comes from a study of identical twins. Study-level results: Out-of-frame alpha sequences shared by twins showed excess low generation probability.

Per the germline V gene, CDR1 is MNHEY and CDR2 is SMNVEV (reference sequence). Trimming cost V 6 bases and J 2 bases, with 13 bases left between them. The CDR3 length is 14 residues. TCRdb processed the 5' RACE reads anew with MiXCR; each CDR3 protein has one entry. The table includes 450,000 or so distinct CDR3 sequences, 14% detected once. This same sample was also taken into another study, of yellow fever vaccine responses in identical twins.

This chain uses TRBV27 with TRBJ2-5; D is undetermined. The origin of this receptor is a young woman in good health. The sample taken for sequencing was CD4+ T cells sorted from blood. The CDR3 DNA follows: TGTGCCAGCAGCTCAAACATACCTCAAGAGACCCAGTACTTC. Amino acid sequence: CASSSNIPQETQYF.